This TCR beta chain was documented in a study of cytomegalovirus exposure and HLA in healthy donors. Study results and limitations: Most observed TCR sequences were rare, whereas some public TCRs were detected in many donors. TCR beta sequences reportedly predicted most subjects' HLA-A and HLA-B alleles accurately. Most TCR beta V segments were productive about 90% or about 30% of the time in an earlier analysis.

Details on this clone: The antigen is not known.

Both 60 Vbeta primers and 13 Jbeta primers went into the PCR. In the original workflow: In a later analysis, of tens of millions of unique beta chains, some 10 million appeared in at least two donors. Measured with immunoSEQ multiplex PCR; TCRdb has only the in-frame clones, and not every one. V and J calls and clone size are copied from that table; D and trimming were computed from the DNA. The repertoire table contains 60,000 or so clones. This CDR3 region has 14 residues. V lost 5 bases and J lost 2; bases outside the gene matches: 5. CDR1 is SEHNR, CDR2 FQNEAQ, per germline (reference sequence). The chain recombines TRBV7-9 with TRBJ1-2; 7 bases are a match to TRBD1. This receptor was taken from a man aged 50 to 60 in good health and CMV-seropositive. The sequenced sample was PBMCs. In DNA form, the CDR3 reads TGTGCCAGCAGCCCCCTGACAGGGAACTATGGCTACACCTTC. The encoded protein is CASSPLTGNYGYTF. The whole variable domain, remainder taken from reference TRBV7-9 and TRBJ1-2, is DTGVSQNPRHKITKRGQNVTFRCDPISEHNRLYWYRQTLGQGPEFLTYFQNEAQLEKSRLLSDRFSAERPKGSFSTLEIQRTEQGDSAMYLCASSPLTGNYGYTFGSGTRLTVV.